This T cell receptor beta chain was recovered during a study of cytomegalovirus exposure and HLA in healthy donors. Whole-study findings and limits: Accurate prediction of most subjects' HLA-A and HLA-B alleles from TCR beta sequences was reported. Highly shared sequence variants in one cluster were likely a sequencing artifact.

This clone occurred a few times. Antigen: not known. A multiplex PCR was run with 60 Vbeta primers and 13 Jbeta primers. The data were produced by immunoSEQ multiplex PCR, yet TCRdb's version contains in-frame clones alone and is incomplete. The data contain about 120,000 clones, approximately 80% of them singletons. V was clipped by 0 bases and J by 5 bases, with 14 bases between them. The CDR3 length is 14 residues. From germline, CDR1 is GTSNPN and CDR2 SVGIG (reference sequence). The chain couples TRBV30 to TRBJ2-7; TRBD1 might be the D (5 bases). The source of this sequence is a man aged 50-59 years in good health and CMV-seronegative. The sequencing input was PBMCs. In DNA form, the CDR3 reads TGTGCCTGGAGTGTAGCAGGGCGAGCCCACGAGCAGTACTTC. Its protein is CAWSVAGRAHEQYF.